This note documents a single T cell receptor beta chain sequence. Some clones are missing from TCRdb's copy, which holds only in-frame ones; the method was immunoSEQ multiplex PCR. The sample contains about 240,000 clones, approximately 84% of which appear only once. This sample is part of a study of blood T cell repertoires in COVID-19. This CDR3 has 14 amino acids. Germline values: CDR1 KGHSH, CDR2 LQKENI. V was clipped by 3 bases and J by 5 bases; unmatched bases: 6. The chain has TRBV18 and TRBJ1-1; 7 bases line up with TRBD1. Sequenced sample: PBMCs or T cells enriched from blood (not recorded which). The TCR sequence derives from a woman aged 40-49 years with acute COVID-19. CDR3 in amino acids: CASSPTTGKTEAFF. The CDR3 bases are TGTGCCAGCTCACCCACGACAGGGAAGACTGAAGCTTTCTTT.